A single sample is the source of the 8 T cell receptor beta chains below, sequenced in a study of CDR3 diversity in severe acne. TCRdb itself ran the PCR reads through MiXCR, one entry per CDR3 protein. Of about 90,000 distinct CDR3 sequences listed, approximately 49% were seen once; the top ten hold approximately 10%. Sequenced sample: blood. The origin of the receptors is a male donor with severe acne vulgaris.

The CDR3 DNA is TGCAGCGTTGGCCGTCCCCTGCTTGGGGCTGAAGGCTACACCTTC. Translating it yields CSVGRPLLGAEGYTF. This chain uses TRBV29-1 with TRBJ1-2; D is possibly TRBD1 (5 bases). Trimming left V 4 bases short and J 8 bases short, with 23 bases between. The CDR3 has 15 amino acids. Germline values: CDR1 SQVTM, CDR2 ANQGSEA.

The CDR3 is CASSAGTGDTEAFF. The CDR3 DNA reads as TGTGCCAGCAGCGCCGGGACAGGGGACACTGAAGCTTTCTTT. The J gene is TRBJ1-1, the V gene TRBV2; TRBD1 matches at 10 bases. The CDR3 is 14 residues long. V dropped 6 bases and J dropped 3; count of bases not matched to a gene: 4. Germline lookup yields CDR1 SNHLY and CDR2 FYNNEI.

CDR3 protein: CATSDSTNRASNEQYF. DNA for the CDR3: TGTGCCACCAGTGATTCAACGAACAGGGCATCCAACGAGCAGTACTTC. The chain uses TRBV24-1 and TRBJ2-7; TRBD1 might be the D (6 bases). The CDR3 is 16 residues long. Between the trimmed V and J ends, which lost 2 bases and 5 bases, there was a span of 18 bases. CDR1 is KGHDR and CDR2 is SFDVKD in the germline V gene.

In its sample, this clonotype was seen many times. This chain joins TRBV2 and TRBJ2-5; TRBD1 aligns across 7 bases. The CDR3 length is 14 residues. The V gene end was trimmed by 3 bases and the J gene end by 4 bases; junction bases not matched to a gene: 5. The germline gives CDR1 SNHLY, CDR2 FYNNEI. DNA for the CDR3: TGTGCCAGCAGTGACCCCGGGACAGCAGAGACCCAGTACTTC. Translated: CASSDPGTAETQYF.

This clonotype was detected ten times or more. The J gene is TRBJ2-7, the V gene TRBV2, with D perhaps TRBD2 (6 bases). The germline CDR1 and CDR2 sequences are SNHLY and FYNNEI. V lost 6 bases and J 1 base, leaving 16 bases between the germline ends. CDR3 length equals 15 residues. The CDR3, as DNA: TGTGCCAGCAGCTTCGGAGGGACCCAATCCTACGAGCAGTACTTC. It translates to CASSFGGTQSYEQYF.

The CDR3 here is CASTPPELGWSTGELFF. Here the CDR3 DNA reads TGTGCCAGTACCCCCCCTGAGTTAGGGTGGTCCACCGGGGAGCTGTTTTTT. V is TRBV19 and J is TRBJ2-2, with D uncertain. V lost 7 bases and J 4 bases, leaving 22 bases between the germline ends. The CDR3 loop spans 17 amino acids. Germline V CDR1 and CDR2: LNHDA, SQIVND (reference sequence).

This clonotype was seen ten or more times. V gene TRBV7-9 combines with J gene TRBJ2-7; a possible D gene is TRBD2 (6 bases). The ends were cut back, 5 bases at V and 0 bases at J, with 14 bases in the middle. This CDR3 region has 15 residues. CDR1 is SEHNR, CDR2 FQNEAQ, per germline (reference sequence). The CDR3 is CASSPPLAYSYEQYF. The DNA of the CDR3 is TGTGCCAGCAGCCCCCCGCTAGCGTACTCCTACGAGCAGTACTTC.

The V gene is TRBV20-1, the J gene TRBJ2-1; 13 bases agree with TRBD2. The V gene's germline CDR1 is DFQATT and CDR2 SNEGSKA (reference sequence). The CDR3 runs 14 residues. The J segment lost 9 bases and the V segment lost 3 bases, leaving 5 bases of the junction unmatched. CDR3 sequence: CSASGRTSGSEQFF. CDR3 nucleotide sequence: TGCAGTGCTAGTGGACGGACTAGCGGGAGTGAGCAGTTCTTC.